This TCR beta chain was observed in a study of shared clonotypes between healthy human individuals. Notes on the study in general: In several donors, about 5% of naive CD4 clonotypes appeared in common.

Germline V lookup: CDR1 KGHSH, CDR2 LQKENI. Trimming took 4 bases from V and 0 from J, leaving 12 bases between them. The CDR3 length is 16 residues. The method was immunoSEQ multiplex PCR; TCRdb's version includes in-frame clones alone and lacks a portion of them. The sample holds around 200,000 clones, 60% to 75% seen once. As concerns this clone: The antigen is not known.

The sequenced sample was memory CD4+ T cells sorted from blood. Subset given: CD45RA-negative fraction. The chain uses TRBV18 and TRBJ2-2; D is uncertain. The TCR was taken from a man aged 25-40 years in good health. The CDR3 region is CASSLPVRANTGELFF. The CDR3 nucleotides read TGTGCCAGCTCACTACCGGTGAGAGCGAACACCGGGGAGCTGTTTTTT.